Below are 21 T cell receptor beta chains sequenced from a single sample in a study of cytomegalovirus exposure and HLA in healthy donors. The PCR ran on 60 Vbeta and 13 Jbeta primers. Assay used: immunoSEQ multiplex PCR; TCRdb lists only in-frame clones, some missing. The table shows more than 35,000 clones, with roughly 50% occurring only once. The sample was PBMCs. The receptors derive from a woman in her 40s in good health and CMV-seropositive.

The V call is TRBV2, the J call TRBJ2-7; 11 bases match TRBD2. This CDR3 region has 16 residues. The J segment lost 3 bases and the V segment lost 3 bases, leaving 7 bases of the junction unmatched. Germline lookup yields CDR1 SNHLY and CDR2 FYNNEI. As DNA, the CDR3 is TGTGCCAGCAGTGAGAGACGACTAGCGGGGAACTACGAGCAGTACTTC. It specifies CASSERRLAGNYEQYF.

This clone was detected only a few times. The V gene is TRBV4-1, the J gene TRBJ1-4; tentatively, D is TRBD1 (5 bases). Germline V lookup: CDR1 MGHRA, CDR2 YSYEKL. CDR3 size: 15 residues. The V end was cut by 0 bases, the J end by 6 bases, with 11 bases between. The CDR3: CASSQDGHLDEKLFF. The CDR3 DNA sequence: TGCGCCAGCAGCCAAGATGGACATTTAGATGAAAAACTGTTTTTT.

V gene TRBV7-2 combines with J gene TRBJ2-5; 11 positions match TRBD2. The J segment lost 2 bases and the V segment lost 2 bases, leaving 10 bases of the junction unmatched. Germline V CDR1 and CDR2: SGHTA, FQGNSA. This CDR3 spans 18 amino acids. The DNA for the CDR3 is TGTGCCAGCAGCTTATTGATTCAGGCTAGCGGGGGGCAAGAGACCCAGTACTTC. This sequence encodes CASSLLIQASGGQETQYF.

J is TRBJ2-3 and V is TRBV7-7; 10 bases match TRBD2. The CDR3 is 16 amino acids. Germline values: CDR1 SSHAT, CDR2 FNYEAQ (reference sequence). V lost 4 bases to trimming and J lost 2 bases; unmatched junction nucleotides: 6. The CDR3, as DNA: TGTGCCAGCAGCTCGATAGCGGGGGGAGACACAGATACGCAGTATTTT. Translation: CASSSIAGGDTDTQYF.

This clone was found a few times. The chain combines TRBV5-1 with TRBJ2-3, with 9 nucleotides matching TRBD2. Unmatched junction bases numbered 10, after V lost 6 bases and J lost 2 bases. The CDR3 loop spans 16 amino acids. CDR1 and CDR2 (germline): SGHRS, YFSETQ. The CDR3 nucleotides read TGCGCCAGCACCACCGGGGCGGGGGGGCCCACAGATACGCAGTATTTT. It codes for CASTTGAGGPTDTQYF.

CDR3 residues: CASSRWTSGGLYEQYF. The DNA for the CDR3 is TGTGCCAGCAGCCGATGGACTAGCGGGGGACTATACGAGCAGTACTTC. The chain has TRBV11-2 and TRBJ2-7; TRBD2 matches at 13 bases. The CDR3 runs to 16 residues. Germline V lookup: CDR1 SGHAT, CDR2 FQNNGV. Losses at the gene ends were 5 bases for V and 4 bases for J; bases not matched to a gene: 8.

This chain uses TRBV6-6 with TRBJ1-5; the D gene is possibly TRBD1 (5 bases). V lost 0 bases to trimming and J lost 6 bases, with 9 bases between them. Germline CDR1 and CDR2: MNHNY and SVGAGI (reference sequence). The CDR3 length is 14 residues. CDR3 loop: CASSYSGAGQPQHF. CDR3 sequence (DNA): TGTGCCAGCAGTTACTCTGGGGCAGGTCAGCCCCAGCATTTT.

The V gene is TRBV4-3, the J gene TRBJ2-2; possible D gene TRBD2, 7 bases. This CDR3 has 18 amino acids. V gave up 0 bases and J gave up 1 base, with 15 bases separating them. Germline V gene data show CDR1 as LGHNA and CDR2 as YSLEER. The CDR3 region has the DNA TGCGCCAGCAGCCAAGAAGGACCGGGGGGCTGGAACACCGGGGAGCTGTTTTTT. This translates into CASSQEGPGGWNTGELFF.

CDR3 DNA sequence: TGTGCCAGCAGCCCGGATCTAGGCACAGATACGCAGTATTTT. Its protein product is CASSPDLGTDTQYF. The rearrangement links TRBV11-2 to TRBJ2-3; D not certain. The CDR3 spans 14 residues. V was trimmed by 5 bases and J by 1 base, leaving 10 bases between them. Germline V lookup: CDR1 SGHAT, CDR2 FQNNGV. The entire variable domain, with the rest obtained from reference TRBV11-2 and TRBJ2-3, is as follows: EAGVAQSPRYKIIEKRQSVAFWCNPISGHATLYWYQQILGQGPKLLIQFQNNGVVDDSQLPKDRFSAERLKGVDSTLKIQPAKLEDSAVYLCASSPDLGTDTQYFGPGTRLTVL.

This rearrangement joins TRBV2 to TRBJ1-4; a possible D gene is TRBD1 (5 bases). The germline V and J ends were trimmed by 5 bases and 3 bases, with 13 bases remaining between them. The CDR3 runs 15 residues. Looked up from germline, CDR1 is SNHLY and CDR2 is FYNNEI. The CDR3 region is CASSYSRGANEKLFF. The DNA of the CDR3 is TGTGCCAGCAGTTACTCCCGGGGGGCTAATGAAAAACTGTTTTTT.

This chain connects TRBV6-1 to TRBJ2-7, with a tentative D call TRBD2 (5 bases). The V gene lost 4 bases and the J gene lost 1 base, with 23 bases spanning the gap. This CDR3 is built from 18 residues. Germline lookup yields CDR1 MNHNS and CDR2 SASEGT. CDR3 amino acids: CASSASIGLRARSYEQYF. CDR3 bases: TGTGCCAGCAGTGCCTCAATTGGGCTGAGGGCGCGGTCCTACGAGCAGTACTTC.

This clone was observed a handful of times. The chain carries TRBV6-1 and TRBJ1-6, with TRBD1 as a possible D gene (6 bases). The V gene lost 0 bases and the J gene lost 6 bases, with 9 bases spanning the gap. The CDR3 contains 15 residues. Germline V CDR1 and CDR2: MNHNS, SASEGT. The CDR3 spells CASSEATGPNSPLHF. The CDR3 DNA sequence: TGTGCCAGCAGTGAAGCGACAGGACCTAATTCACCCCTCCACTTT.

This clone counts as medium-sized. The V gene is TRBV4-3, the J gene TRBJ2-1, with 8 nucleotides matching TRBD1. CDR3 length equals 16 residues. Germline CDR1 and CDR2: LGHNA and YSLEER. Trimming removed 0 bases from V and 7 bases from J; junction bases left unmatched: 8. The CDR3 protein is CASSQDVGTGGNEQFF. The CDR3 nucleotides are TGCGCCAGCAGCCAAGATGTGGGGACAGGTGGAAATGAGCAGTTCTTC.

This clone was seen only a few times. This chain joins TRBV27 and TRBJ2-7; perhaps TRBD1 as D (5 bases). Germline values: CDR1 MNHEY, CDR2 SMNVEV (reference sequence). This CDR3 has 12 residues. V shed 3 bases and J shed 3 bases, with 6 bases lying between them. CDR3 in amino acids: CASSFQGYEQYF. CDR3 bases: TGTGCCAGCAGTTTTCAGGGCTACGAGCAGTACTTC.

The chain is built from TRBV14 and TRBJ1-2; TRBD1 matches 9 bases. CDR1 and CDR2 from the germline V gene are SGHDN and FVKESK. CDR3 length: 14 residues. The J segment lost 8 bases and the V segment lost 2 bases, leaving 6 bases of the junction unmatched. The CDR3 sequence: CASSQRDREEGYTF. Here the CDR3 DNA reads TGTGCCAGCAGCCAAAGGGACAGGGAAGAAGGCTACACCTTC. Looking up the rest from reference TRBV14 and TRBJ1-2 gives the full variable domain: EAGVTQFPSHSVIEKGQTVTLRCDPISGHDNLYWYRRVMGKEIKFLLHFVKESKQDESGMPNNRFLAERTGGTYSTLKVQPAELEDSGVYFCASSQRDREEGYTFGSGTRLTVV.

Here the CDR3 reads CASTAVGQGVSPLHF. The CDR3 DNA is TGTGCCAGCACGGCTGTGGGACAGGGGGTCTCACCCCTCCACTTT. The rearrangement links TRBV2 to TRBJ1-6; 11 bases are shared with TRBD1. This CDR3 spans 15 amino acids. The J segment lost 10 bases and the V segment lost 7 bases, leaving 9 bases of the junction unmatched. Germline V gene lookup returns CDR1 SNHLY and CDR2 FYNNEI. The full variable domain, in which reference TRBV2 and TRBJ1-6 provide the parts outside the CDR3, is EPEVTQTPSHQVTQMGQEVILRCVPISNHLYFYWYRQILGQKVEFLVSFYNNEISEKSEIFDDQFSVERPDGSNFTLKIRSTKLEDSAMYFCASTAVGQGVSPLHFGNGTRLTVT.

The rearrangement uses TRBV7-3 and TRBJ2-1; 7 bases fit TRBD1. The CDR3 sequence is 13 residues long. The V gene end was trimmed by 2 bases and the J gene end by 5 bases; junction bases not matched to a gene: 0. CDR1 and CDR2 (germline): SGHTA, FQGTGA. CDR3: CASSLGTDNEQFF. CDR3 coding DNA: TGTGCCAGCAGCTTAGGGACAGACAATGAGCAGTTCTTC.

This rearrangement joins TRBV4-1 to TRBJ2-5; 11 bases are shared with TRBD2. CDR1 and CDR2 (germline): MGHRA, YSYEKL. The junction had 7 bases not matched to a gene; V was cut back by 0 bases and J by 1 base. The CDR3 covers 18 residues. For the CDR3, the DNA is TGCGCCAGCAGCCAAGATGGACTAGCGGGCGCCGGCCAAGAGACCCAGTACTTC. It codes for CASSQDGLAGAGQETQYF.

In this sample, this clone turned up a few times. This chain connects TRBV6-5 to TRBJ1-3; perhaps TRBD1 as D (5 bases). The CDR3 runs 16 residues. Looked up from germline, CDR1 is MNHEY and CDR2 is SVGAGI. V lost 0 bases to trimming and J lost 0 bases, with 9 bases between them. CDR3 sequence: CASSYSGLSSGNTIYF. The CDR3 DNA reads as TGTGCCAGCAGTTACTCGGGACTGAGCTCTGGAAACACCATATATTTT.

This chain links TRBV10-3 with TRBJ2-3; 9 nucleotides agree with TRBD1. Per germline, CDR1 ENHRY and CDR2 SYGVKD. V lost 10 bases and J lost 2; bases outside the gene matches: 7. This CDR3 spans 14 amino acids. CDR3 sequence reads: CATRDRVFTDTQYF. As DNA, the CDR3 is TGTGCCACTAGGGACAGGGTCTTCACAGATACGCAGTATTTT.

This clone has only a few counts. The chain joins TRBV6-5 to TRBJ2-1; TRBD1 agrees at 9 bases. V was pared by 2 bases and J by 7 bases, with 6 bases of the junction left unmatched. Germline CDR1 is MNHEY and CDR2 is SVGAGI. The CDR3 runs 15 residues. The CDR3 region has the DNA TGTGCCAGCAGTTACACGGACAGGGGAGGGAATGAGCAGTTCTTC. Translation: CASSYTDRGGNEQFF.